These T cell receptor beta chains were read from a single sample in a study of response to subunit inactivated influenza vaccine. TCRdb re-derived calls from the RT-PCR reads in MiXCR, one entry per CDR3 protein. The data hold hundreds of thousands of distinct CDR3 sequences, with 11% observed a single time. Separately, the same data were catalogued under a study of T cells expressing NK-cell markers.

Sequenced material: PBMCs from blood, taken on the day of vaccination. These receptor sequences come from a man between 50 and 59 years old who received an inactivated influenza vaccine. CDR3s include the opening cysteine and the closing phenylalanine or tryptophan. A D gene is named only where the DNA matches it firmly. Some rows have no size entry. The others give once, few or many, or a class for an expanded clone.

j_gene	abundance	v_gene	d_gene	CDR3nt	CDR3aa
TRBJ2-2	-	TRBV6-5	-	TGTGCCAGCAGTTTGCTGGCGAACACCGGGGAGCTGTTTTTT	CASSLLANTGELFF
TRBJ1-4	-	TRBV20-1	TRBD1	TGCAGTGCTAGTTCTCGACAGGGGAGTTCTAATGAAAAACTGTTTTTT	CSASSRQGSSNEKLFF
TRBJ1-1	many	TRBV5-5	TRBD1	TGTGCCAGCAGCAACAGGGGGCATACTGAAGCTTTCTTT	CASSNRGHTEAFF
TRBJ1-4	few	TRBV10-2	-	TGCGCCAGCAGAGCTTCTCAGGGGCCCATTTTTTTT	CASRASQGPIFF
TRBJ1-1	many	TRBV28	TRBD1	TGTGCCAGCAGTTTCCCGACAGGGCGGGTGGACACTGAAGCTTTCTTT	CASSFPTGRVDTEAFF
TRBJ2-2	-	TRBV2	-	TGTGCCAGCCGCAGGGAATCGACCGGGGAGCTGTTTTTT	CASRRESTGELFF
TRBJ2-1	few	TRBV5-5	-	TGTGCCAGCAGCTTGGCCGTGGAAGTCGGTTTCAATGAGCAGTTCTTC	CASSLAVEVGFNEQFF
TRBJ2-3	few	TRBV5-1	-	TGCGCCAGCAGCTTGAGGGACACCAGCACAGATACGCAGTATTTT	CASSLRDTSTDTQYF
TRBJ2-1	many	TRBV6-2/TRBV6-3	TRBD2	TGTGCCAGCTCACGACTAGCGGGCCTCAATGAGCAGTTCTTC	CASSRLAGLNEQFF
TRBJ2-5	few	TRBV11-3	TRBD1	TGTGCCAGCAGCAAGACAGGGGGTATATGGGAGACCCAGTACTTC	CASSKTGGIWETQYF
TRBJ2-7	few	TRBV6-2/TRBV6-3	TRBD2	TGTGCCAGCAGCCTTAATCCACTAGCGGCGATCTCCTACGAGCAGTACTTC	CASSLNPLAAISYEQYF
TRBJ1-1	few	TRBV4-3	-	TGCGCCAGCAGCCAAGGACAGTGGAACACTGAAGCTTTCTTT	CASSQGQWNTEAFF
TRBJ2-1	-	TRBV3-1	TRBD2	TGTGCCAGCCGTGGCGGGGGACACAATGAGCAGTTCTTC	CASRGGGHNEQFF
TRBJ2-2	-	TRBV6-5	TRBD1	TGTGCCAGCAGTTACGGGGACAGGGGATTTAGCCCCGGGGAGCTGTTTTTT	CASSYGDRGFSPGELFF
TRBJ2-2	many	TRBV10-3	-	TGTGCCATCAGTGCAGGGAGTGGGGCCGGGGAGCTGTTTTTT	CAISAGSGAGELFF
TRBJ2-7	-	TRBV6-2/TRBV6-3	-	TGTGCCAGCAGTTACTCTCCCCCCCTCTCCTACGAGCAGTACTTC	CASSYSPPLSYEQYF
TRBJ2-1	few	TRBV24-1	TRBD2	TGTGCCACCAGTGATGCGGCGGGAGGTCTGGGTGAGCAGTTCTTC	CATSDAAGGLGEQFF
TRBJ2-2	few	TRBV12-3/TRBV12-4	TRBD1	TGTGCCAGCAGCCCCGGACAGGGCAAGAACACCGGGGAGCTGTTTTTT	CASSPGQGKNTGELFF
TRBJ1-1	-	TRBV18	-	TGTGCCAGCTCACCACAACGGACTAACACTGAAGCTTTCTTT	CASSPQRTNTEAFF